This record covers a single T cell receptor (beta chain). Its antigen is still unknown. No much larger clonotype is one base removed from it; base qualities were not supplied. CDR1 and CDR2 are read off the germline V gene (reference sequence) as LNHDA and SQIVND. From its cysteine to its phenylalanine, the CDR3 spans 13 amino acids. Only CDR3 DNA is held: 39 bases, read in frame from base 1. V and J are truncated by 4 bases and 3 bases respectively, leaving an intervening sequence of 9 bases. This sample is drawn from a study of cytomegalovirus exposure and HLA in healthy donors listed by TCRdb under 2017. The study in broad terms: According to an earlier analysis of several hundred of the donors, some 180 million T cells yielded roughly 110 million unique TCR beta sequences and around 300 Gb of sequence data. An early release covering 500 to 750 HLA-typed donors comprised roughly 300 gigabases of sequencing data and approximately 85 million unique TCR sequences. The genetic ancestry cluster associated with self-reported Caucasian donors included roughly 84% of the approximately 400 genotyped donors. The aim of the study was to test whether cataloging public T cell receptors could identify signatures of past pathogen exposure. Using immunosequencing, the study profiled T cell repertoires from around 680 subjects and related those repertoires to cytomegalovirus serostatus. Along with the approximately 670-subject first cohort, a separate validation cohort of over a hundred different subjects was used. The study combined high-throughput TCR immunosequencing, statistical association of individual TCRs with disease status, and machine learning to predict cytomegalovirus infection status. A later analysis re-analyzed previously published TCR beta repertoires from roughly 600 donors and added high-resolution HLA genotyping to study TCR occurrence patterns. Rather than drawing on any new phenotypic data, the later analysis identified candidate immune exposures from TCR beta sequences and the way those sequences occurred across donors. In an earlier analysis of 500 to 650 of the donors, high-throughput TCR beta sequencing was used to judge whether each TCR beta V gene segment behaved as functional or pseudogenic. Donor age, sex, ethnicity and CMV serostatus were collected together with the repertoire data. In a later genetic analysis, genome-wide SNP genotypes for about 55% of the roughly 700 donors were used, and that subset was treated as a discovery cohort. All discovery cohort repertoires had been generated using a single sequencing platform. Class I and class II HLA loci were covered by the typing at four-digit resolution. The number of donors typed differed by locus, with about 629-640 for A, B, C, DRB1 and DQB1, roughly 520 for DQA1, approximately 570 for DPA1, and some 440 for DPB1. Four or five DR-DQ haplotypes were treated as single units for association and clustering because of strong linkage in the cohort. Across about 380 genotyped donors of the cohort, an average of about 200,000 unique TCR beta nucleotide sequences per donor were sequenced, and roughly 18% of those sequences were non-productive.

The library relied on the immunoSEQ multiplex PCR assay. A mixture of 60 forward primers for TCR Vbeta segments and 13 reverse primers for TCR Jbeta segments was used in the multiplex PCR. The CDR3 region of rearranged TCR beta genes was amplified from genomic DNA by a multiplex PCR assay. The Illumina HiSeq System was used to sequence the amplified TCR beta libraries as 87-base-pair reads. On the authors' methods: A later analysis tallied roughly 80 million unique TCR beta chains across the 666 repertoires, and 10 million to 11 million of those chains were shared by two or more donors. Raw reads were error-corrected and collapsed into unique sequences with a nearest-neighbor algorithm that merged closely related sequences to remove PCR and sequencing errors. To assign V, D and J gene segments, CDR3 sequences were aligned to IMGT reference sequences. Each retained sequence needed at least a six-nucleotide match to both a V gene segment and a J gene segment. A rearrangement was called productive if the CDR3 had no stop codons and remained in frame with V and J, and every other rearrangement was called non-productive. CDR3 was defined according to IMGT convention as the region running from the second conserved V-encoded cysteine to the conserved J-encoded phenylalanine. Sequences without an unambiguous match to a single V gene segment were excluded from the earlier analysis of approximately 600 of the donors. In an earlier analysis of a few hundred of the donors, V segments were called functional above 56.7% productive rearrangements and were called segregating when the between-donor standard deviation exceeded 5%. A statistical classification framework was built to diagnose cytomegalovirus status from the catalog of TCR beta chain sequences. In a later analysis, V and J genes were assigned by comparing TCR nucleotide sequences against IMGT/GENE-DB human TR gene sequences. The TCRdist pipeline was used in a later analysis to assign CDR3 sequences and most-parsimonious VDJ recombination scenarios. In a later analysis, each TCR beta chain was defined by its CDR3 amino acid sequence together with its V-gene family, and reads lacking a unique V-gene family were excluded. As a way to deal with suspected cross-contamination and a sequencing artifact, a later analysis dropped 500 to 700 nucleotide sequences that were highly shared and had low generation probability. In a later analysis, a clonal expansion index was calculated for each public chain from normalized within-repertoire ranks of inferred template counts. In a later analysis, generation probabilities were computed using a VDJ recombination model fitted to out-of-frame rearrangements, and the results were checked against IGoR. A later analysis scored TCR-TCR, TCR-HLA and TCR-CMV co-occurrence with hypergeometric tests, applying a repertoire-size bias correction to TCR pairs. False discovery rates were estimated in a later analysis by permuting HLA or CMV assignments 20 times. A later analysis grouped co-occurring TCRs with DBSCAN, adding TCRdist sequence similarity when clustering within HLA-allele-positive subsets. Co-occurrence clustering excluded repertoires with fewer than 30,000 or more than 120,000 public chains, plus five with anomalous nucleotide sharing. TCRdb provides this immuneACCESS table in a form limited to in-frame rearrangements. Some clones are lacking; in checked studies, under half of them reflect an unresolved V gene, and why the rest are absent is not known. That table is the source of V, J and clone size, and D and trimming were worked out from the DNA. The sample table shows roughly 90,000 clones, and around four fifths are seen once. 3.4% of the sample rests with the top ten.

The research as a whole found: A further reported finding was that TCR beta sequences accurately predicted the HLA-A and HLA-B alleles for most subjects in the first cohort. In the study, some 160 TCR beta chains were listed as associated with cytomegalovirus. Broadly in line with IMGT annotations, most TCR beta V segments showed up in productive rearrangements about 87% or about 30% of the time in an earlier analysis of under 700 of the donors. The earlier analysis of a few hundred of the donors excluded roughly 17 rarely observed V segments, including chromosome 9 orphons, because counts were too low. Most CMV-associated TCR beta chains appeared to be HLA-restricted in a later analysis, and the HLA associations seemed to be driven largely by CMV exposure. In a later analysis, the rate of TCR association differed among HLA loci, with DRB1 alleles having the most associated TCRs and HLA-C alleles having the fewest. HLA typing was unavailable for some donors at each locus, so association tests used only the typed subset. Strong co-occurrence of HLA alleles, especially DR and DQ, made assigning TCR associations to individual alleles difficult. CMV serostatus was the only immune exposure information available for the cohort. It was suggested by the authors that the approach could potentially be generalized to other disease states and immunological phenotypes. A cluster of highly shared sequence variants was judged likely to represent a technical artifact of the sequencing pipeline. Across donors, most TCR sequences were observed very rarely, whereas some public TCRs were present in many individuals. Correlated functional status among segregating V segments might be attributable to linkage disequilibrium, but an unknown experimental factor could not be ruled out. In both the original and validation cohorts, the classifier was reported to diagnose cytomegalovirus status with high specificity and sensitivity. Sequencing depth was assumed to be roughly uniform across donors in the presence/absence analyses, though that assumption may not hold. In vitro tests confirmed that a few of the cytomegalovirus-associated TCR beta chains recognize cytomegalovirus antigens. A later analysis found that HLA-associated TCR beta chains were more clonally expanded and had lower generation probabilities than equally common non-associated chains. A later genetic analysis reported fewer N-insertions in productive TCRs among donors in an Asian-associated ancestry cluster than the roughly 670-donor mean. Some IMGT-functional V segments, including TRBV6-2 and TRBV6-3, could not be distinguished by the 87-base-pair reads and were therefore excluded. A later genetic analysis associated a missense DCLRE1C variant with V-gene and J-gene trimming of TCR beta chains, and an independent cohort replicated the association. A later analysis reported that several top co-occurrence clusters appeared linked to parvovirus B19, influenza, CMV and Epstein-Barr virus. In this cohort, only TCR beta chains were sequenced, and detectable features were limited by the absence of alpha or paired-chain data. At a false discovery rate of 0.05, a later analysis linked roughly 17,000 TCR beta sequences to specific HLA alleles.

In total, around 600 healthy bone marrow donors made up the cohort. All cohort members were sampled while nominally healthy, although unrecorded immune exposures were likely present. The donor tested CMV seropositive and was one of the 289 seropositive cohort members. A peripheral blood sample was collected from each donor, and TCR beta sequencing was performed on peripheral blood mononuclear cells. Genomic DNA extraction from the blood cell samples was performed with the Qiagen DNeasy Blood Extraction Kit. Specimen: PBMCs. This receptor was taken from a man aged 30 to 45 in good health and CMV-seropositive. The receptor chain draws on TRBV19 and TRBJ1-2; there is no confident call for the D gene. The nucleotides are TGTGCCAGTAGTAAACGGGATTACTATGGCTACACCTTC. Translated, it gives CASSKRDYYGYTF.